The entry below describes one T cell receptor (beta chain). Its target is not known. Trimming removed 6 bases at V and 8 bases at J, with 29 bases between. The germline gives CDR1 MNHNS, CDR2 SASEGT. This CDR3 is 18 amino acids long. With no exceptions, donors were healthy Caucasians. The data belong to a study of identical twins. Addition of a universal primer site occurred through template switching, and cDNA carried unique molecular identifiers. TCRdb called the 5' RACE reads again in MiXCR, with one record for every CDR3 protein. Among 1.5 million to 2 million distinct CDR3 sequences listed, roughly 35% were seen once. Study findings and constraints: Diverse VJ usage suggested most zero-insertion clonotypes were not invariant T cells. Out-of-frame beta chain sequences displayed weaker excess sharing between twins.

This TCR was sampled from a newborn girl in good health. Sequenced input: cord blood. The genes are TRBV6-1 and TRBJ2-1; D may correspond to TRBD1 or TRBD2 (5 bases each). CDR3 nucleotide sequence: TGTGCCAGCAGCCTTCGAATATTTGAGGGAGCCCCCAGGGATGAGCAGTTCTTC. Translating it yields CASSLRIFEGAPRDEQFF.